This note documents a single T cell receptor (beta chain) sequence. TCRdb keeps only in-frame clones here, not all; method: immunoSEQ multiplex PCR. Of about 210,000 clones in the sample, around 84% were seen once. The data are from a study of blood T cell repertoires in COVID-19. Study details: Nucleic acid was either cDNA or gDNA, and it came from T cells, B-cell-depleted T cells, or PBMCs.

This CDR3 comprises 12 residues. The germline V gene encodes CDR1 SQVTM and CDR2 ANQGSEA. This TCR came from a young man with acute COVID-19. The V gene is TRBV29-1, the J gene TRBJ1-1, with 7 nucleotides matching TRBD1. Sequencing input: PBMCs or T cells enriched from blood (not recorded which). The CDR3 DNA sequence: TGCAGTATTGGGACAGCGAACACTGAAGCTTTCTTT. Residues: CSIGTANTEAFF.